This T cell receptor beta chain was documented in a study of monozygotic twins with inflammatory bowel disease. After re-calling the 5' RACE reads, TCRdb lists one entry per CDR3 protein, DNA absent. The sample totals about 170,000 distinct CDR3 sequences. This CDR3 has 15 residues. Germline values: CDR1 DFQATT, CDR2 SNEGSKA (reference sequence). The origin of this receptor is a human donor with ulcerative colitis or Crohn's disease, or a healthy co-twin of an affected twin (not recorded which). The source material was blood. This sequence joins TRBV20-1 and TRBJ2-3. This CDR3 reads CSARDRALYTDTQYF.